Reported below is one T cell receptor beta chain. This entry comes from a study of STAT5B mutations in CD4+ large granular lymphocyte leukemia. CDR3 length: 16 residues. V lost 4 bases, J lost 5 bases, and 21 bases lay in between. Germline V CDR1 and CDR2: SGDLS, YYNGEE. The data were produced by immunoSEQ multiplex PCR, yet TCRdb's version contains in-frame clones alone and is incomplete. The sample lists tens of thousands of clones, around three quarters occurring once. This TCR was sampled from a human donor in good health. What was sequenced was CD4+ T cells from blood buffy coats. This sequence joins TRBV9 and TRBJ2-5; perhaps TRBD1 as D (6 bases). CDR3 in amino acids: CASSSRDNKPGETQYF. As DNA, the CDR3 is TGTGCCAGCAGCTCCCGGGACAACAAACCAGGGGAGACCCAGTACTTC.